This T cell receptor beta chain was identified in a study of T cell changes during pregnancy in multiple sclerosis. Assay: immunoSEQ multiplex PCR; the TCRdb copy retains only in-frame clones and omits some. The sample yields roughly 52,000 clones, 85% to 95% seen once. This CDR3 has 15 residues. Germline V gene data show CDR1 as SSHAT and CDR2 as FNYEAQ (reference sequence). V shed 3 bases, J shed 6 bases, and the junction held 7 bases outside the gene matches. This receptor was identified in a female donor with multiple sclerosis, enrolled in a pregnancy study. Source: CD8+ T cells from peripheral blood mononuclear cells, taken in the third trimester of pregnancy. This rearrangement joins TRBV7-7 to TRBJ2-2; TRBD2 matches 7 bases. In nucleotides, the CDR3 is TGTGCCAGCAGCTTTGGACTAGGCGGCCCCGGGGAGCTGTTTTTT. As protein: CASSFGLGGPGELFF. The variable domain in full, with the rest retrieved from reference TRBV7-7 and TRBJ2-2, is GAGVSQSPRYKVTKRGQDVTLRCDPISSHATLYWYQQALGQGPEFLTYFNYEAQPDKSGLPSDRFSAERPEGSISTLTIQRTEQRDSAMYRCASSFGLGGPGELFFGEGSRLTVL.